This TCR beta chain was observed in a study of OX40 agonist ivuxolimab in advanced cancers. TCRdb's table, derived via immunoSEQ multiplex PCR, lists solely in-frame clones and lacks some. The table lists nearly 70,000 clones, 80% to 90% of them singletons. Regarding the study as a whole: No determination was made of the antigen specificity of the expanded peripheral T cells.

A remark on this clone: Its antigen is undetermined.

CDR3 length: 16 residues. Germline V gives CDR1 SGHTA, CDR2 FQGNSA. Deletions cut 2 bases from V and 2 bases from J, with 10 bases between. This sequence originates from an adult with an advanced solid tumor such as melanoma, head and neck, liver or kidney cancer. Sequencing was performed on CD4+ or CD8+ T cells sorted from blood, taken in a trial of the OX40 agonist ivuxolimab. The rearrangement uses TRBV7-2 and TRBJ1-6; TRBD1 might be the D (6 bases). CDR3 DNA: TGTGCCAGCAGCTTACGGGACAAGACCTATAATTCACCCCTCCACTTT. This encodes CASSLRDKTYNSPLHF. The full variable domain, its missing parts supplied by reference TRBV7-2 and TRBJ1-6, is GAGVSQSPSNKVTEKGKDVELRCDPISGHTALYWYRQSLGQGLEFLIYFQGNSAPDKSGLPSDRFSAERTGGSVSTLTIQRTQQEDSAVYLCASSLRDKTYNSPLHFGNGTRLTVT.